One and the same sample provided the 30 T cell receptor beta chains below, sequenced in a study of T cell repertoires in cytomegalovirus infection. Their recognized antigens are unknown. TCRdb reanalysed the reads using MiXCR and keeps one entry per CDR3 protein. The sample consists of 900,000 to 950,000 distinct CDR3 sequences, roughly 31% of them appearing once. Sample: cultured CD8+ T cells from PBMCs, taken from culture after CMV antigen stimulation. These receptors all stem from a human donor in good health (CMV status not recorded). Some clones in this sample may be carry-over from other donors' samples.

This clonotype was detected many times. The J gene is TRBJ2-3, the V gene TRBV7-2; D is uncertain. Trimming took off 10 bases at V and 2 bases at J, with 13 bases between the two ends. Germline CDR1 is SGHTA and CDR2 is FQGNSA. The CDR3 has 13 amino acids. This CDR3 is CATLSLPTDTQYF. Here the CDR3 DNA reads TGTGCCACATTAAGTCTACCCACAGATACGCAGTATTTT.

With respect to this clonotype: The junction and the germline gene differ at one end; a read error may be behind it. The chain links TRBV6-6 to TRBJ2-2; 8 nucleotides match TRBD1. This CDR3 has 15 amino acids. Germline V CDR1 and CDR2: MNHNY, SVGAGI (reference sequence). As DNA, the CDR3 is TGTGCCAGCAGGTACTCGACAGGGGCTAACGGGGAGCTGTTTTTT. Amino acid sequence: CASRYSTGANGELFF.

The chain joins TRBV12-3 or TRBV12-4 to TRBJ2-2; the D call may be TRBD1 or TRBD2 (5 bases each). This CDR3 is 15 amino acids long. V lost 5 bases to trimming and J lost 3 bases, with 13 bases between them. The CDR3 nucleotides are TGTGCCAGCAGTGCCTCGGGACGGGACACCGGGGAGCTGTTTTTT. This encodes CASSASGRDTGELFF.

V and J are TRBV2 and TRBJ2-7; TRBD1 is a possible D gene (6 bases). CDR1 is SNHLY and CDR2 is FYNNEI in the germline V gene. Trimming took off 4 bases at V and 0 bases at J, with 13 bases between the two ends. This CDR3 comprises 15 residues. CDR3 coding DNA: TGTGCCAGCAGTGCCCCCGGGACACGCTCCTACGAGCAGTACGTC. This codes for CASSAPGTRSYEQYV.

CDR3 DNA sequence: TGTGCCAGCGCCGACAGAGCAAAGCACAATGAGCAGTTCTTC. Translated: CASADRAKHNEQFF. This sequence joins TRBV27 and TRBJ2-1, with a tentative D call TRBD1 (5 bases). The CDR3 length is 14 residues. V lost 8 bases and J lost 5, with 16 bases in between. Germline V CDR1 and CDR2: MNHEY, SMNVEV (reference sequence).

The chain employs TRBV6-1 and TRBJ2-3, with a weak D call TRBD1 (6 bases). The CDR3 sequence is 15 residues long. Trimming cost V 2 bases and J 5 bases, with 14 bases left between them. Germline CDR1 MNHNS, CDR2 SASEGT. The CDR3 region has the DNA TGTGCCAGCAGTGAATTGGGGACATGGAGAGATACGCAGTATTTT. It is translated as CASSELGTWRDTQYF.

This clonotype has at least ten counts. The gene calls are TRBV12-5 and TRBJ2-1; 9 positions agree with TRBD1. The CDR3 totals 17 residues. Germline V gives CDR1 LGHNT, CDR2 FRNRAP. J lost 6 bases, V lost 3 bases, and 12 bases had no gene match. In DNA form, the CDR3 reads TGTGCTAGTGGTTTTGTTTACCCCCGGGACAGGGTCAATGAGCAGTTCTTC. It is translated as CASGFVYPRDRVNEQFF.

The rearrangement uses TRBV19 and TRBJ2-1; tentative D call: TRBD2 (6 bases). CDR1 is LNHDA and CDR2 is SQIVND in the germline V gene (reference sequence). Trimming removed 3 bases from V and 0 bases from J, with 15 bases in between. The CDR3 has 17 residues. The CDR3 here is CASSMEGGAASYNEQFF. CDR3 sequence (DNA): TGTGCCAGTAGTATGGAGGGTGGGGCGGCCTCCTACAATGAGCAGTTCTTC.

A word on this clonotype: A much larger clone sits a single nucleotide away, making a read error possible. The V call is TRBV6-2 or TRBV6-3, the J call TRBJ1-6; D remains unclear. Deletions cut 6 bases from V and 8 bases from J, with 8 bases between. Germline values: CDR1 MNHEY, CDR2 SVGEGT. The CDR3 covers 12 residues. CDR3 loop: CASSRGDSPLHF. The CDR3 region has the DNA TGTGCCAGCAGCCGCGGAGATTCACCCCTCCACTTT.

As to this clonotype: Without the conserved terminal phenylalanine or tryptophan, this CDR3 likely stems from a read error. This chain uses TRBV7-9 with TRBJ1-1; maybe TRBD1 (6 bases). V was clipped by 3 bases and J by 1 base, with 18 bases between them. Germline CDR1 and CDR2: SEHNR and FQNEAQ (reference sequence). The CDR3 has 17 amino acids. The CDR3 loop is CASSFGYGLGQNTEAFL. In DNA form, the CDR3 reads TGTGCCAGCAGCTTCGGGTACGGATTGGGACAGAACACTGAAGCTTTCTTA.

The CDR3 is CASSLIGTSYSDYGYTF. CDR3 in DNA: TGTGCCAGCAGTCTAATTGGGACCTCTTACTCAGACTATGGCTACACCTTC. This chain connects TRBV27 to TRBJ1-2, with D possibly being TRBD1 (5 bases). V gave up 5 bases and J gave up 3 bases, with 22 bases separating them. Germline-derived CDR1 and CDR2 are MNHEY and SMNVEV (reference sequence). CDR3 length equals 17 residues.

There are a few counts of this clonotype. The CDR3 region is CASSESMNTGELFF. CDR3 nucleotide sequence: TGTGCCAGCAGTGAATCCATGAACACCGGGGAGCTGTTTTTT. V and J are TRBV2 and TRBJ2-2; unclear D gene. The CDR3 is 14 residues long. V lost 2 bases, J lost 1 base, and 5 bases lay in between. CDR1 and CDR2 (germline): SNHLY, FYNNEI.

The chain carries TRBV19 and TRBJ2-1, with TRBD2 as a possible D gene (7 bases). This CDR3 contains 16 residues. Germline loops: CDR1 LNHDA, CDR2 SQIVND (reference sequence). V was cut by 1 base and J by 0 bases, with 10 bases left in between. This CDR3 reads CASSIVGGRSYNEQFF. CDR3 nucleotide sequence: TGTGCCAGTAGTATAGTGGGGGGGCGCTCCTACAATGAGCAGTTCTTC.

This clonotype was seen many times. The chain employs TRBV7-6 and TRBJ2-2; 9 bases line up with TRBD1. There are 13 residues in the CDR3. The V gene end was trimmed by 8 bases and the J gene end by 3 bases; junction bases not matched to a gene: 1. Per the germline V gene, CDR1 is SGHVS and CDR2 is FNYEAQ. The CDR3: CASDRGDTGELFF. In DNA, the CDR3 is TGTGCCAGCGACAGGGGGGACACCGGGGAGCTGTTTTTT.

This clonotype turned up a few times. This chain connects TRBV6-6 to TRBJ2-3, with a possible D match to TRBD2 (5 bases). CDR1 and CDR2 (germline): MNHNY, SVGAGI (reference sequence). The V end was cut by 3 bases, the J end by 5 bases, with 9 bases between. The CDR3 has 13 residues. CDR3 protein: CASSYWRRDTQYF. The CDR3 bases are TGTGCCAGCAGTTATTGGAGGCGAGATACGCAGTATTTT.

This clonotype was seen a few times. The J gene is TRBJ2-7, the V gene TRBV6-5, with D tentatively TRBD2 (6 bases). The CDR3 has 16 amino acids. V lost 0 bases to trimming and J lost 0 bases, with 12 bases between them. CDR1 is MNHEY, CDR2 SVGAGI, per germline. Here the CDR3 reads CASSYSQAGNSYEQYF. DNA for the CDR3: TGTGCCAGCAGTTACTCTCAGGCGGGGAACTCCTACGAGCAGTACTTC.

This chain joins TRBV7-9 and TRBJ2-1; weak D call: TRBD2 (5 bases). This CDR3 contains 16 residues. Trimming removed 5 bases from V and 0 bases from J, with 14 bases in between. CDR1 is SEHNR, CDR2 FQNEAQ, per germline (reference sequence). CDR3 protein: CASSPRAESSYNEQFF. The CDR3 bases are TGTGCCAGCAGCCCGCGGGCGGAAAGCTCCTACAATGAGCAGTTCTTC.

This clonotype was seen a few times. The genes are TRBV6-1 and TRBJ2-7, with D hard to call. Trimming took 3 bases from V and 0 from J, leaving 9 bases between them. The germline CDR1 and CDR2 sequences are MNHNS and SASEGT. This CDR3 has 14 amino acids. The CDR3 sequence is CASSEWSRSYEQYV. As DNA, the CDR3 is TGTGCCAGCAGTGAGTGGTCACGCTCCTACGAGCAGTACGTC.

This clonotype turned up a few times. The V gene is TRBV20-1, the J gene TRBJ2-1; the match to TRBD2 covers 7 bases. This CDR3 is built from 15 residues. V dropped 3 bases and J dropped 2; count of bases not matched to a gene: 7. From germline, CDR1 is DFQATT and CDR2 SNEGSKA (reference sequence). CDR3 sequence reads: CSARGGTEAYNEQFF. CDR3 DNA sequence: TGCAGTGCTAGGGGGGGGACGGAAGCCTACAATGAGCAGTTCTTC.

This clonotype showed up many times. The chain uses TRBV7-8 and TRBJ2-5, with 7 nucleotides matching TRBD2. Germline CDR1 is SGHVS and CDR2 is FQNEAQ. Losses at the gene ends were 6 bases for V and 2 bases for J; bases not matched to a gene: 15. The CDR3 loop spans 17 amino acids. CDR3 protein: CASSETIGGELQETQYF. CDR3 nucleotides: TGTGCCAGCAGTGAAACCATTGGGGGGGAGCTACAAGAGACCCAGTACTTC.

This clonotype was seen more than once but under ten times. The chain joins TRBV5-8 to TRBJ2-1, with 8 nucleotides matching TRBD2. The V gene end was trimmed by 6 bases and the J gene end by 3 bases; junction bases not matched to a gene: 8. This CDR3 is 15 amino acids long. Germline V CDR1 and CDR2: SGHTS, YDEGEE. CDR3 region: CASTLPGGIYNEQFF. CDR3 coding DNA: TGTGCCAGCACCCTCCCGGGAGGGATCTACAATGAGCAGTTCTTC.

The V call is TRBV6-5, the J call TRBJ2-1; no definite D call. The CDR3 length is 12 residues. Germline lookup yields CDR1 MNHEY and CDR2 SVGAGI. Trimming stripped 5 bases from V and 9 bases from J, with 11 bases between. CDR3 nucleotides: TGTGCCAGCAGTACCCCACCGGGTGAGCAGTTCTTC. This sequence encodes CASSTPPGEQFF.

This clonotype was found a few times. This chain connects TRBV19 to TRBJ1-5; D remains ambiguous. Germline V gives CDR1 LNHDA, CDR2 SQIVND (reference sequence). V was shortened by 2 bases and J by 3 bases, with 8 bases between the two germline ends. The CDR3 is made up of 14 amino acids. The CDR3 spells CASSITGFNQPQHF. CDR3 sequence (DNA): TGTGCCAGTAGTATAACGGGGTTCAATCAGCCCCAGCATTTT. The full variable domain, its missing parts supplied by reference TRBV19 and TRBJ1-5, is DGGITQSPKYLFRKEGQNVTLSCEQNLNHDAMYWYRQDPGQGLRLIYYSQIVNDFQKGDIAEGYSVSREKKESFPLTVTSAQKNPTAFYLCASSITGFNQPQHFGDGTRLSIL.

V usage is TRBV7-9 and J usage is TRBJ2-3; TRBD1 matches at 12 bases. CDR1 and CDR2 (germline): SEHNR, FQNEAQ (reference sequence). The length of the CDR3 is 16 residues. Losses at the gene ends were 5 bases for V and 5 bases for J; bases not matched to a gene: 8. The CDR3 DNA sequence: TGTGCCAGCAGCCCCCTGGGACAGGGGGCCAAAGATACGCAGTATTTT. Its protein product is CASSPLGQGAKDTQYF.

In this sample, this clonotype turned up a few times. The chain has TRBV23-1 and TRBJ1-5, with 8 bases lining up with TRBD1. TRBV23-1 is given ORF status, its function remaining uncertain. The CDR3 contains 16 residues. With 7 bases clipped from V and 5 bases from J, the junction kept 13 bases outside the gene matches. In DNA form, the CDR3 reads TGCGCCAGCATCTCAATACCGGACAGGGCCCATCAGCCCCAGCATTTT. Translated: CASISIPDRAHQPQHF.

The chain links TRBV2 to TRBJ2-2; D is possibly TRBD2 (5 bases). V was trimmed by 3 bases and J by 1 base, leaving 9 bases between them. Germline values: CDR1 SNHLY, CDR2 FYNNEI. This CDR3 has 15 amino acids. The CDR3 DNA sequence: TGTGCCAGCAGTGACGGGGTTATGAACACCGGGGAGCTGTTTTTT. Protein product: CASSDGVMNTGELFF.

This clonotype occurred a few times. The chain employs TRBV25-1 and TRBJ1-1; D is unclear. Germline CDR1 MGHDK, CDR2 SYGVNS. CDR3 size: 14 residues. V was shortened by 5 bases and J by 0 bases, with 10 bases between the two germline ends. Written as DNA, the CDR3 is TGTGCCAGCAGTTCTCTAGGAGTGAACACTGAAGCTTTCTTT. Translating it yields CASSSLGVNTEAFF.

The chain employs TRBV29-1 and TRBJ1-1; D unresolved. Germline CDR1 reads SQVTM; CDR2 reads ANQGSEA. With 0 bases removed from V and 0 bases from J, the gap between germline ends came to 17 bases. This CDR3 contains 17 residues. In nucleotides, the CDR3 is TGCAGCGTTGAAGATACGGCGGTTGAAGTTTTGAACACTGAAGCTTTCTTT. This translates into CSVEDTAVEVLNTEAFF. Variable domain in full (rest from reference TRBV29-1 and TRBJ1-1): SAVISQKPSRDICQRGTSLTIQCQVDSQVTMMFWYRQQPGQSLTLIATANQGSEATYESGFVIDKFPISRPNLTFSTLTVSNMSPEDSSIYLCSVEDTAVEVLNTEAFFGQGTRLTVV.

As concerns this clonotype: Given a much more abundant clone one base away, this may be a read error. The rearrangement joins TRBV7-8 to TRBJ1-1; 10 bases map to TRBD1. Germline V gene data show CDR1 as SGHVS and CDR2 as FQNEAQ. V lost 0 bases and J lost 6; bases outside the gene matches: 10. The CDR3 totals 17 residues. The CDR3, as DNA: TGTGCCAGCAGCTTAGCGGGACAGGGGAGAGTGGGCGCTGAAGCTTTCTTT. Protein: CASSLAGQGRVGAEAFF.

The genes are TRBV12-3 or TRBV12-4 and TRBJ1-1, with 8 bases lining up with TRBD1. Trimming took 5 bases from V and 5 from J; bases not matched to a gene: 7. The CDR3 sequence is 14 residues long. The CDR3 spells CASSPGQGLTEAFF. The CDR3 nucleotides read TGTGCCAGCAGTCCAGGACAGGGATTGACTGAAGCTTTCTTT.